These T cell receptor beta chains were read from a single sample in a study of cytomegalovirus exposure and HLA in healthy donors. Measured with immunoSEQ multiplex PCR; TCRdb has only the in-frame clones, and not every one. The data hold roughly 100,000 clones, with 75% to 85% observed a single time. Sequences were obtained from PBMCs. The receptors shown here come from a man in his late teens or twenties in good health and CMV-seropositive. The CDR3 runs from the conserved cysteine through the conserved F or W. The D gene is left open where the match is weak. Clone size is stated in some rows and not others, as once, few, many or a class when expanded.

CDR3 DNA,CDR3 protein,J gene,D gene,V gene,clone size
TGTGCCAGCACTGAGGACAGGGAAGGGAATTCACCCCTCCACTTT,CASTEDREGNSPLHF,TRBJ1-6,TRBD1,TRBV2,NA
TGTGCCAGCAGGAGACAGGCATCAGATCAGCCCCAGCATTTT,CASRRQASDQPQHF,TRBJ1-5,NA,TRBV6-1,once
TGTGCCAGCTCTCGGACAGACCTCAACACCGGGGAGCTGTTTTTT,CASSRTDLNTGELFF,TRBJ2-2,NA,TRBV18,NA
TGTGCCAGCAGCCCCAGGGGGGCCGGTCAGCCCCAGCATTTT,CASSPRGAGQPQHF,TRBJ1-5,TRBD1,TRBV9,NA
TGTGCCAGCAGCCCGGGACAGGGTGGGAGGTGGACTGAAGCTTTCTTT,CASSPGQGGRWTEAFF,TRBJ1-1,TRBD1,TRBV11-2,NA
TGTGCCAGCAGCCAAGAGGCGGACTTAGGAAAGGATGAGCAGTTCTTC,CASSQEADLGKDEQFF,TRBJ2-1,NA,TRBV4-2,NA
TGTGCCAGCAGTTTATCCAGACCAGGGGCGGCTGAGCAGTTCTTC,CASSLSRPGAAEQFF,TRBJ2-1,NA,TRBV28,few
TGCGCCAGCAGCCTCCAAGGCCAGGGGCTGGACTATGGCTACACCTTC,CASSLQGQGLDYGYTF,TRBJ1-2,NA,TRBV4-1,NA
TGTGCCAGCAGTTCAGGGGGTAACTATGGCTACACCTTC,CASSSGGNYGYTF,TRBJ1-2,TRBD1,TRBV28,NA
TGTGCCAGCAGCTCGATAGCGGGACGAACAGATACGCAGTATTTT,CASSSIAGRTDTQYF,TRBJ2-3,TRBD2,TRBV7-6,few
TGCGCCAGCAGCTTGACAGGGGCCTCTGGAAACACCATATATTTT,CASSLTGASGNTIYF,TRBJ1-3,TRBD1,TRBV5-1,NA
TGTGCCAGTAGTATTGGTCGGGAGGGCTACACCTTC,CASSIGREGYTF,TRBJ1-2,NA,TRBV19,NA
TGTGCCAGCAGTCCAACCCCACAGGGGGTTGTCTATGGCTACACCTTC,CASSPTPQGVVYGYTF,TRBJ1-2,TRBD1,TRBV5-6,NA
TGTGCCATCAGTGGGTTTACGAAGGGGTTCACAGATACGCAGTATTTT,CAISGFTKGFTDTQYF,TRBJ2-3,NA,TRBV10-3,NA
TGTGCCAGCTCACAGGGGAAGGCTGAAGCTTTCTTT,CASSQGKAEAFF,TRBJ1-1,NA,TRBV18,few
TGTGCCAGCAGCATCATAGCGGGGGGGCCCGGGGAGCTGTTTTTT,CASSIIAGGPGELFF,TRBJ2-2,TRBD2,TRBV7-2,NA
TGTGCCAGCTCACCTCTTACAGATACTGCACTGAACACTGAAGCTTTCTTT,CASSPLTDTALNTEAFF,TRBJ1-1,NA,TRBV18,NA
TGTGCCAGCAATCCCGGGACAGGAAATTCACCCCTCCACTTT,CASNPGTGNSPLHF,TRBJ1-6,TRBD1,TRBV6-1,NA
TGCAGCGTTGAAATGACAGGGGGCACTGAAGCTTTCTTT,CSVEMTGGTEAFF,TRBJ1-1,TRBD1,TRBV29-1,once
TGTGCCAGCAGCCCCGGGTTGGGGACAGGGGCTGTCTTT,CASSPGLGTGAVF,TRBJ1-1,TRBD1,TRBV7-9,NA
TGTGCCAGCAGGCATATACAGGGGAGCAATCAGCCCCAGCATTTT,CASRHIQGSNQPQHF,TRBJ1-5,TRBD1,TRBV7-9,NA
TGTGCCAGCAGCGTAAAAGAGGCCTATAATTCACCCCTCCACTTT,CASSVKEAYNSPLHF,TRBJ1-6,NA,TRBV9,NA
TGTGCCAGCAGTGAGACAGGGGCAAATCAGCCCCAGCATTTT,CASSETGANQPQHF,TRBJ1-5,TRBD1,TRBV25-1,NA
TGTGCCAGCAGCTTTTCTGGGAGTTGGCAAGAGACCCAGTACTTC,CASSFSGSWQETQYF,TRBJ2-5,NA,TRBV7-3,NA
TGTGCCACATGCAGAAATAATCAGCCCCAGCATTTT,CATCRNNQPQHF,TRBJ1-5,NA,TRBV28,NA
TGCGCCAGCAGCCAAGATTCTGTGGTTCACCCCGGGGGTCAGCCCCAGCATTTT,CASSQDSVVHPGGQPQHF,TRBJ1-5,NA,TRBV4-1,few
TGTGCCATCAGCCCAACAGGGGGCGAAGAGACCCAGTACTTC,CAISPTGGEETQYF,TRBJ2-5,TRBD1,TRBV10-3,NA
TGTGCCTGGAGTGACCCCACAACCCTCAATGAGCAGTTCTTC,CAWSDPTTLNEQFF,TRBJ2-1,NA,TRBV30,NA
TGTGCCAGCAGCTTAGTAACAGGGGCTAGCACTGAAGCTTTCTTT,CASSLVTGASTEAFF,TRBJ1-1,TRBD1,TRBV11-2,NA
TGTGCCAGCAGCTCCTTTCCCGTCACCAGTACAGATACGCAGTATTTT,CASSSFPVTSTDTQYF,TRBJ2-3,NA,TRBV7-9,few
TGTGCCAGCAGTAGAGGGACAGTCGAAAAACTGTTTTTT,CASSRGTVEKLFF,TRBJ1-4,TRBD1,TRBV28,NA
TGTGCCAGCAGAACAGGGTTCGGGGAGCTGTTTTTT,CASRTGFGELFF,TRBJ2-2,NA,TRBV6-1,NA
TGTGCCAGCAGCTTGGTAGGGGTCGACACCGGGGAGCTGTTTTTT,CASSLVGVDTGELFF,TRBJ2-2,NA,TRBV5-4,NA
TGTGCCAGCAGACCACCAGCCAACAGGGTTTGGGAACAGCCCCAGCATTTT,CASRPPANRVWEQPQHF,TRBJ1-5,NA,TRBV28,NA
TGTGCCATCAGTGGCGCGGCAGGGGACAATCAGCCCCAGCATTTT,CAISGAAGDNQPQHF,TRBJ1-5,NA,TRBV10-3,NA
TGTGCCAGCAGTGAAAAGTTTGGACAGGGTTATTCCTACGAGCAGTACTTC,CASSEKFGQGYSYEQYF,TRBJ2-7,TRBD1,TRBV6-1,NA
TGTGCCAGCAGTTTCAGGGGGCTTGGGAACACTGAAGCTTTCTTT,CASSFRGLGNTEAFF,TRBJ1-1,TRBD1,TRBV5-6,NA
TGCGCCAGCAGCTGGAGAGGACTAGCGTTCCAAGAGACCCAGTACTTC,CASSWRGLAFQETQYF,TRBJ2-5,TRBD2,TRBV5-1,NA
TGTGCCAGCGGCGGAGCCTACGAGCAGTACTTC,CASGGAYEQYF,TRBJ2-7,NA,TRBV28,NA